This is a list of T cell receptor beta chains from one sample in a study of blood T cell repertoires in COVID-19. Profiling relied on immunoSEQ multiplex PCR, and the TCRdb table lists in-frame clones only, not all of them. The sample contains about 300,000 clones, roughly nine tenths of which appear only once. The sequenced material came from peripheral blood. The receptors come from a woman younger than 45 with COVID-19, enrolled during active disease. Both conserved end residues are part of each CDR3. The D gene is left open where the match is weak. Rows may omit the clone size; those that give it use once, few, many or a size class.

clone_size: -
j_call: TRBJ2-1
v_call: TRBV19
d_call: -
cdr3_aa: CASSILTSQWDEQFF
cdr3_nt: TGTGCCAGTAGTATATTGACATCCCAATGGGATGAGCAGTTCTTC

clone_size: -
j_call: TRBJ2-1
v_call: TRBV4-1
d_call: TRBD1
cdr3_aa: CASSPGTAHSSYNEQFF
cdr3_nt: TGCGCCAGCAGCCCTGGGACAGCCCATAGCTCCTACAATGAGCAGTTCTTC

clone_size: few
j_call: TRBJ2-7
v_call: TRBV7-9
d_call: TRBD2
cdr3_aa: CASNDGGAIGEQYF
cdr3_nt: TGTGCCAGCAACGACGGGGGGGCGATTGGTGAGCAGTACTTC

clone_size: -
j_call: TRBJ1-1
v_call: TRBV12-3/TRBV12-4
d_call: -
cdr3_aa: CASSFGVDTEAFF
cdr3_nt: TGTGCCAGCAGTTTCGGGGTAGACACTGAAGCTTTCTTT

clone_size: -
j_call: TRBJ2-3
v_call: TRBV7-2
d_call: -
cdr3_aa: CASGRATDTQYF
cdr3_nt: TGTGCCAGCGGCAGGGCCACAGATACGCAGTATTTT

clone_size: -
j_call: TRBJ1-2
v_call: TRBV3-1/TRBV3-2
d_call: -
cdr3_aa: CASSHAGGIHYGYTF
cdr3_nt: TGTGCCAGCAGCCACGCGGGCGGAATCCACTATGGCTACACCTTC

clone_size: -
j_call: TRBJ2-7
v_call: TRBV19
d_call: -
cdr3_aa: CASSMNREVYEQYF
cdr3_nt: TGTGCCAGTAGTATGAATCGAGAGGTGTACGAGCAGTACTTC

clone_size: -
j_call: TRBJ1-4
v_call: TRBV6-5
d_call: -
cdr3_aa: CASSYSVYRVNEKLFF
cdr3_nt: TGTGCCAGCAGTTACTCGGTTTACAGGGTTAATGAAAAACTGTTTTTT

clone_size: -
j_call: TRBJ2-6
v_call: TRBV4-1
d_call: TRBD2
cdr3_aa: CASSSKTPGTSGGATGANVLTF
cdr3_nt: TGCGCCAGCAGCTCGAAAACCCCTGGGACTAGCGGGGGGGCAACTGGGGCCAACGTCCTGACTTTC

clone_size: -
j_call: TRBJ2-7
v_call: TRBV5-1
d_call: TRBD1
cdr3_aa: CASSLVVTGEREQYF
cdr3_nt: TGCGCCAGCAGCTTGGTCGTGACAGGGGAGCGCGAGCAGTACTTC

clone_size: -
j_call: TRBJ2-1
v_call: TRBV2
d_call: -
cdr3_aa: CASSAGIIRGSLEQFF
cdr3_nt: TGTGCCTCCTCAGCAGGGATTATACGGGGGTCTCTCGAGCAGTTCTTC

clone_size: -
j_call: TRBJ1-4
v_call: TRBV3-1/TRBV3-2
d_call: -
cdr3_aa: CASSQEGVGEKLFF
cdr3_nt: TGTGCCAGCAGCCAAGAAGGGGTTGGGGAAAAACTGTTTTTT

clone_size: few
j_call: TRBJ2-7
v_call: TRBV11-2
d_call: TRBD1
cdr3_aa: CASSQDRAAQQYF
cdr3_nt: TGTGCCAGCAGCCAGGACAGGGCTGCGCAGCAGTACTTC

clone_size: few
j_call: TRBJ2-3
v_call: TRBV3-1/TRBV3-2
d_call: TRBD2
cdr3_aa: CASSQGTSGVTDTQYF
cdr3_nt: TGTGCCAGCAGCCAAGGGACTAGCGGGGTTACAGATACGCAGTATTTT

clone_size: once
j_call: TRBJ1-4
v_call: TRBV19
d_call: TRBD1
cdr3_aa: CASSIDRGITNEKLFF
cdr3_nt: TGTGCCAGTAGTATTGACAGGGGGATTACTAATGAAAAACTGTTTTTT

clone_size: -
j_call: TRBJ1-4
v_call: TRBV3-1/TRBV3-2
d_call: -
cdr3_aa: CASSQDQGPNEKLFF
cdr3_nt: TGTGCCAGCAGCCAAGATCAGGGCCCCAATGAAAAACTGTTTTTT

clone_size: -
j_call: TRBJ2-7
v_call: TRBV2
d_call: TRBD1
cdr3_aa: CASKGQGSSYEQYF
cdr3_nt: TGTGCCAGCAAAGGACAGGGGAGCTCCTACGAGCAGTACTTC

clone_size: -
j_call: TRBJ1-1
v_call: TRBV28
d_call: -
cdr3_aa: CASFPWARGTEAFF
cdr3_nt: TGTGCCAGCTTCCCTTGGGCCCGTGGGACTGAAGCTTTCTTT

clone_size: -
j_call: TRBJ1-1
v_call: TRBV24-1
d_call: TRBD1
cdr3_aa: CATSPSGQGRTEAFF
cdr3_nt: TGTGCCACCAGTCCTTCGGGACAGGGTCGGACTGAAGCTTTCTTT

clone_size: -
j_call: TRBJ1-6
v_call: TRBV2
d_call: -
cdr3_aa: CASSGTLESSPLHF
cdr3_nt: TGTGCCAGTTCCGGGACACTAGAGAGTTCACCCCTCCACTTT

clone_size: -
j_call: TRBJ2-7
v_call: TRBV7-3
d_call: TRBD1
cdr3_aa: CASSLTGQGFYEQYF
cdr3_nt: TGTGCCAGCAGCTTAACTGGACAGGGGTTCTACGAGCAGTACTTC

clone_size: -
j_call: TRBJ1-1
v_call: TRBV2
d_call: TRBD1
cdr3_aa: CASSEARQGTEAFF
cdr3_nt: TGTGCCAGCAGTGAAGCGCGACAGGGGACTGAAGCTTTCTTT

clone_size: -
j_call: TRBJ1-1
v_call: TRBV4-3
d_call: TRBD1
cdr3_aa: CASSQTGVTEAFF
cdr3_nt: TGCGCCAGCAGCCAAACAGGGGTTACTGAAGCTTTCTTT

clone_size: -
j_call: TRBJ1-1
v_call: TRBV15
d_call: -
cdr3_aa: CATSRAGGEEIEAFF
cdr3_nt: TGTGCCACCAGCCGGGCAGGCGGGGAAGAGATTGAAGCTTTCTTT

clone_size: -
j_call: TRBJ1-1
v_call: TRBV29-1
d_call: -
cdr3_aa: CSVEAGAVTEAFF
cdr3_nt: TGCAGCGTCGAGGCGGGGGCAGTCACTGAAGCTTTCTTT

clone_size: -
j_call: TRBJ2-2
v_call: TRBV2
d_call: -
cdr3_aa: CASSVSRTGELFF
cdr3_nt: TGTGCCAGCAGTGTATCGAGGACCGGGGAGCTGTTTTTT

clone_size: -
j_call: TRBJ1-2
v_call: TRBV19
d_call: -
cdr3_aa: CASSIWQGIYGYTF
cdr3_nt: TGTGCCAGTAGTATCTGGCAGGGGATCTATGGCTACACCTTC

clone_size: -
j_call: TRBJ1-5
v_call: TRBV19
d_call: TRBD1
cdr3_aa: CASSSVTGGVGQPQHF
cdr3_nt: TGTGCCAGTAGCAGCGTCACAGGGGGCGTTGGTCAGCCCCAGCATTTT

clone_size: -
j_call: TRBJ2-3
v_call: TRBV6-5
d_call: -
cdr3_aa: CASGRGDFLTDTQYF
cdr3_nt: TGTGCCAGCGGTAGAGGGGACTTCCTCACAGATACGCAGTATTTT

clone_size: -
j_call: TRBJ1-1
v_call: TRBV29-1
d_call: -
cdr3_aa: CSVKPTGERTEAFF
cdr3_nt: TGCAGCGTTAAGCCAACGGGTGAGAGGACTGAAGCTTTCTTT

clone_size: -
j_call: TRBJ1-2
v_call: TRBV21-1
d_call: -
cdr3_aa: CASGQGYMNYGYTF
cdr3_nt: TGTGCCAGCGGGCAGGGGTATATGAACTATGGCTACACCTTC

clone_size: -
j_call: TRBJ2-2
v_call: TRBV5-1
d_call: -
cdr3_aa: CASSLAASNTGELFF
cdr3_nt: TGCGCCAGCAGCTTGGCAGCGTCCAACACCGGGGAGCTGTTTTTT

clone_size: -
j_call: TRBJ1-6
v_call: TRBV11-2
d_call: -
cdr3_aa: CASSDPGTFYNSPLHF
cdr3_nt: TGTGCCAGCAGCGATCCCGGGACATTTTATAATTCACCCCTCCACTTT

clone_size: -
j_call: TRBJ1-3
v_call: TRBV7-8
d_call: -
cdr3_aa: CASSSSDSLSSGNTIYF
cdr3_nt: TGTGCCAGCAGCTCGTCGGACAGTCTGAGCTCTGGAAACACCATATATTTT

clone_size: -
j_call: TRBJ1-1
v_call: TRBV4-1
d_call: TRBD1
cdr3_aa: CASSLKQGKLALNTEAFF
cdr3_nt: TGCGCCAGCAGCCTCAAACAGGGGAAATTGGCCCTGAACACTGAAGCTTTCTTT

clone_size: -
j_call: TRBJ1-2
v_call: TRBV15
d_call: -
cdr3_aa: CATSRDAGKHYGYTF
cdr3_nt: TGTGCCACCAGCAGAGATGCAGGGAAACACTATGGCTACACCTTC

clone_size: once
j_call: TRBJ1-6
v_call: TRBV7-9
d_call: TRBD1
cdr3_aa: CASVDRGRDSPLHF
cdr3_nt: TGTGCCAGCGTAGACAGGGGGCGCGATTCACCCCTCCACTTT

clone_size: -
j_call: TRBJ2-5
v_call: TRBV6-1
d_call: TRBD2
cdr3_aa: CASSERLYGGGTETQYF
cdr3_nt: TGTGCCAGCAGTGAACGGTTGTACGGGGGGGGTACAGAGACCCAGTACTTC

clone_size: once
j_call: TRBJ2-2
v_call: TRBV5-1
d_call: TRBD2
cdr3_aa: CASSPTSGTSATGELFF
cdr3_nt: TGCGCCAGCAGCCCAACCTCCGGGACTAGCGCCACCGGGGAGCTGTTTTTT

clone_size: -
j_call: TRBJ1-1
v_call: TRBV6-2/TRBV6-3
d_call: -
cdr3_aa: CASSLGTGSTEAFF
cdr3_nt: TGTGCCAGCAGTCTAGGAACAGGGTCTACTGAAGCTTTCTTT

clone_size: -
j_call: TRBJ1-1
v_call: TRBV9
d_call: TRBD1
cdr3_aa: CASSTRTGGGTEAFF
cdr3_nt: TGTGCCAGCAGCACTCGGACAGGGGGAGGCACTGAAGCTTTCTTT

clone_size: -
j_call: TRBJ2-5
v_call: TRBV27
d_call: TRBD1
cdr3_aa: CASRPRDSRGETQYF
cdr3_nt: TGTGCCAGCAGACCCCGGGACAGCCGCGGCGAGACCCAGTACTTC